This T cell receptor (beta chain) was sequenced during a study of blood T cell repertoires in COVID-19. Profiled with immunoSEQ multiplex PCR; TCRdb holds only in-frame clones, not every one. The repertoire holds about 86,000 clones, with 70% to 90% as singletons. The CDR3 runs 18 residues. With 2 bases clipped from V and 1 base from J, the junction kept 10 bases outside the gene matches. Looked up from germline, CDR1 is SGHKS and CDR2 is YYEKEE (reference sequence). The V and J genes are TRBV5-5 and TRBJ2-2; 8 nucleotides agree with TRBD1. This sequence was found in a man aged 50 or older with acute or convalescent COVID-19. The specimen sequenced was peripheral blood. As DNA, the CDR3 is TGTGCCAGCAGCTTCTCGATTGGGACAGGCGTGAACACCGGGGAGCTGTTTTTT. This encodes CASSFSIGTGVNTGELFF.